This T cell receptor (beta chain) was profiled in a study of T cells in Graves' hyperthyroidism and ophthalmopathy. This clonotype was observed a few times. Its matching antigen is unknown. The CDR3 has 14 residues. CDR1 SGHAT and CDR2 FQDESV come from the germline V gene (reference sequence). The V gene lost 2 bases and the J gene lost 3 bases, with 11 bases spanning the gap. Orbital computed tomography, thyroid ultrasound, serum thyroxine and TRAb, and clinical symptoms together informed the diagnoses. Overall study findings and caveats: Among thyroid clonotypes expanded above 0.001, most also appeared in blood. It was a median around 6 months before onset that the model predicted ophthalmopathy.

Amplified TCR beta CDR3 regions came from RNA transcripts. First-round RT-PCR of the TCR CDR3 relied on the HTBI primer set. TCRdb reanalysed the multiplex PCR reads using MiXCR and keeps one entry per CDR3 protein. The sample records hundreds of thousands of distinct CDR3 sequences, roughly 45% being singletons. The sequence was collected from an adult man with Graves' disease, either hyperthyroidism or ophthalmopathy (not recorded which). This chain uses TRBV11-1 with TRBJ2-7; D might be TRBD1 (7 bases). Sample: peripheral blood or thyroid tissue (not recorded which). The CDR3 spells CASSLQGGLYEQYF. The CDR3 nucleotides read TGTGCCAGCAGCTTACAGGGGGGTCTCTACGAGCAGTACTTC.